This entry lists 21 T cell receptor beta chains sequenced from one sample in a study of cytomegalovirus exposure and HLA in healthy donors (dated by TCRdb to 2016 to 2017). Library creation used the immunoSEQ multiplex PCR assay. For the multiplex PCR, a mixture combining 60 forward primers for TCR Vbeta segments and 13 reverse primers for TCR Jbeta segments was used. In its TCRdb copy, this immuneACCESS table keeps in-frame sequences only and misses some clones. Where compared with another copy, unresolved V genes explain less than half of these, and the others have no known cause. The sample table lists more than 100,000 clones, about 16% of them with a count of one. Together, the top ten hold 1.5% to 2% of the sample. The specimen sequenced was PBMCs. The origin of the receptors is a woman aged 18-29 years in good health and CMV-seronegative.

This clone was observed a handful of times. The V call is TRBV27, the J call TRBJ1-2; possible D gene TRBD1, 6 bases. Germline-derived CDR1 and CDR2 are MNHEY and SMNVEV (reference sequence). This CDR3 region has 16 residues. V was trimmed by 4 bases and J by 5 bases, leaving 20 bases between them. CDR3: CASSSRQASATYGYTF. For the CDR3, the DNA is TGTGCCAGCAGTTCCCGACAGGCGTCCGCTACTTATGGCTACACCTTC.

The J gene is TRBJ2-1, the V gene TRBV9; no definite D call. The germline CDR1 and CDR2 sequences are SGDLS and YYNGEE. The CDR3 consists of 10 residues. V was trimmed by 3 bases and J by 10 bases, leaving 5 bases between them. The CDR3 loop reads CASSGAEQFF. The DNA of the CDR3 is TGTGCCAGCAGCGGAGCGGAGCAGTTCTTC.

The V call is TRBV6-6, the J call TRBJ1-2, with D unresolved. V dropped 5 bases and J dropped 3 bases, with 7 bases sitting between them. This CDR3 spans 12 amino acids. CDR1 and CDR2 from the germline V gene are MNHNY and SVGAGI (reference sequence). As DNA, the CDR3 is TGTGCCAGCAGTGGTCGGGACTATGGCTACACCTTC. This sequence encodes CASSGRDYGYTF.

This clone was detected a few times. This chain links TRBV27 with TRBJ1-2; 7 bases are a match to TRBD1. V was clipped by 4 bases and J by 6 bases; unmatched bases: 8. Germline CDR1 reads MNHEY; CDR2 reads SMNVEV (reference sequence). The CDR3 contains 14 residues. CDR3 in amino acids: CASSSQGDHDGYTF. CDR3 sequence (DNA): TGTGCCAGCAGTTCCCAGGGGGACCACGATGGCTACACCTTC.

The rearrangement uses TRBV9 and TRBJ1-2; D perhaps matches TRBD1 (6 bases). The V end lost 6 bases, the J end lost 2 bases, and 14 bases lay between the germline ends. Looked up from germline, CDR1 is SGDLS and CDR2 is YYNGEE. CDR3 length: 14 residues. Written as DNA, the CDR3 is TGTGCCAGCACAGGGGCTCCTCTGAACTATGGCTACACCTTC. It translates to CASTGAPLNYGYTF.

This clone was seen more than once but under ten times. This rearrangement joins TRBV28 to TRBJ2-7; TRBD2 matches at 11 bases. V lost 2 bases to trimming and J lost 4 bases; unmatched junction nucleotides: 7. The CDR3 has 16 residues. Germline CDR1 is MDHEN and CDR2 is SYDVKM. CDR3 region: CASSLPTSGIPYEQYF. The CDR3 nucleotides are TGTGCCAGCAGTTTACCGACTAGCGGGATTCCTTACGAGCAGTACTTC.

This clone has only a few counts. V usage is TRBV4-3 and J usage is TRBJ2-6; D is unresolved. CDR3 length equals 16 residues. Looked up from germline, CDR1 is LGHNA and CDR2 is YSLEER. Trimming pared 0 bases from V and 0 bases from J, leaving 6 bases between. The CDR3 spells CASSQEHSSGANVLTF. In DNA form, the CDR3 reads TGCGCCAGCAGCCAAGAACACAGCTCTGGGGCCAACGTCCTGACTTTC.

This clone was counted between two and nine times. The chain links TRBV15 to TRBJ1-6; TRBD1 aligns across 8 bases. Germline CDR1 is LNHNV and CDR2 is YYDKDF (reference sequence). The CDR3 contains 15 residues. Losses at the gene ends were 4 bases for V and 6 bases for J; bases not matched to a gene: 5. Here the CDR3 reads CATSTDRALNSPLHF. The CDR3 DNA reads as TGTGCCACCAGCACGGACAGGGCCCTTAATTCACCCCTCCACTTT.

The chain carries TRBV13 and TRBJ2-1, with TRBD2 identical over 9 bases. The CDR3 runs to 17 residues. With 5 bases clipped from V and 5 bases from J, the junction kept 13 bases outside the gene matches. From germline, CDR1 is PRHDT and CDR2 FYEKMQ (reference sequence). The CDR3 DNA is TGTGCCAGCAGCCCAGAGGGACTAGCTGAGACACACAATGAGCAGTTCTTC. Protein product: CASSPEGLAETHNEQFF.

This sequence joins TRBV13 and TRBJ1-2; D perhaps matches TRBD1 (6 bases). Germline CDR1 reads PRHDT; CDR2 reads FYEKMQ (reference sequence). V shed 0 bases and J shed 7 bases, with 9 bases lying between them. The CDR3 sequence is 13 residues long. The CDR3 here is CASSLGQGPGYTF. CDR3 bases: TGTGCCAGCAGCTTAGGACAGGGCCCTGGCTACACCTTC.

The V and J genes are TRBV19 and TRBJ2-2; 11 bases align to TRBD2. From germline, CDR1 is LNHDA and CDR2 SQIVND (reference sequence). This CDR3 region has 16 residues. The V and J ends lost 10 bases and 8 bases, in that order; junction bases with no gene match: 15. The chain's CDR3 is CATRMTSGVFRGELFF. The CDR3 DNA reads as TGTGCCACCAGAATGACTAGCGGGGTTTTCCGGGGGGAGCTGTTTTTT.

This chain uses TRBV7-9 with TRBJ1-2; maybe TRBD1 (6 bases). This CDR3 spans 14 amino acids. Germline CDR1 and CDR2: SEHNR and FQNEAQ (reference sequence). The V gene lost 0 bases and the J gene lost 4 bases, with 9 bases spanning the gap. The CDR3 bases are TGTGCCAGCAGCTTAGCGGGACAAGGCTATGGCTACACCTTC. Translation: CASSLAGQGYGYTF. Full variable domain (rest looked up from reference TRBV7-9 and TRBJ1-2): DTGVSQNPRHKITKRGQNVTFRCDPISEHNRLYWYRQTLGQGPEFLTYFQNEAQLEKSRLLSDRFSAERPKGSFSTLEIQRTEQGDSAMYLCASSLAGQGYGYTFGSGTRLTVV.

The genes are TRBV5-8 and TRBJ1-2; D remains ambiguous. CDR3 length: 12 amino acids. Germline CDR1 reads SGHTS; CDR2 reads YDEGEE. V was pared by 0 bases and J by 4 bases, with 4 bases between. CDR3 in amino acids: CASSLGLYGYTF. In nucleotides, the CDR3 is TGTGCCAGCAGCTTGGGACTCTATGGCTACACCTTC. The whole variable domain, filled in from reference TRBV5-8 and TRBJ1-2, reads EAGVTQSPTHLIKTRGQQATLRCSPISGHTSVYWYQQALGLGLQFLLWYDEGEERNRGNFPPRFSGRQFPNYSSELNVNALELEDSALYLCASSLGLYGYTFGSGTRLTVV.

The chain joins TRBV28 to TRBJ1-2, with D possibly being TRBD1 (5 bases). This CDR3 region has 14 residues. Germline assignment: CDR1 MDHEN and CDR2 SYDVKM. Trimming pared 4 bases from V and 0 bases from J, leaving 9 bases between. CDR3 in DNA: TGTGCCAGCAGTTCAGGGTGGCCTAACTATGGCTACACCTTC. It translates to CASSSGWPNYGYTF.

The chain joins TRBV2 to TRBJ2-5; D might be TRBD2 (6 bases). In germline, CDR1 is SNHLY, CDR2 FYNNEI. V lost 6 bases, J lost 10 bases, and 18 bases lay in between. CDR3 length: 13 residues. CDR3 nucleotides: TGTGCCAGCAGGGGGGTTGGGTCGGAGGGCCAGTACTTC. Translating it yields CASRGVGSEGQYF.

The V call is TRBV5-1, the J call TRBJ2-7; TRBD2 agrees at 8 bases. V was clipped by 1 base and J by 5 bases; unmatched bases: 8. This CDR3 is 15 amino acids long. Per germline, CDR1 SGHRS and CDR2 YFSETQ. CDR3 loop: CASSLIGRANHEQYF. CDR3 bases: TGCGCCAGCAGCTTGATCGGGAGGGCCAACCACGAGCAGTACTTC. The complete variable domain, with remaining parts taken from reference TRBV5-1 and TRBJ2-7, reads KAGVTQTPRYLIKTRGQQVTLSCSPISGHRSVSWYQQTPGQGLQFLFEYFSETQRNKGNFPGRFSGRQFSNSRSEMNVSTLELGDSALYLCASSLIGRANHEQYFGPGTRLTVT.

For this clone: An end of the junction does not agree with germline; a read error may underlie this. This sequence joins TRBV30 and TRBJ1-6, with D possibly matching TRBD1 (5 bases). Germline CDR1 reads GTSNPN; CDR2 reads SVGIG (reference sequence). The CDR3 is 15 residues long. The CDR3, as DNA: TGTGCCTGGAGTAGGGGAAGCTCCTATAATTCCCCCCTCCACTTT. It yields the protein CAWSRGSSYNSPLHF.

This clone occurred a few times. The gene calls are TRBV10-2 and TRBJ2-7; possibly TRBD2 for D (7 bases). The CDR3 is 12 residues long. V gave up 8 bases and J gave up 1 base, with 9 bases separating them. CDR1 is WSHSY and CDR2 is SAAADI in the germline V gene. CDR3 residues: CASGGASYEQYF. CDR3 DNA sequence: TGCGCCAGCGGGGGGGCTTCCTACGAGCAGTACTTC.

The rearrangement joins TRBV19 to TRBJ2-6, with TRBD2 as a possible D gene (7 bases). The CDR3 runs 18 residues. Germline V CDR1 and CDR2: LNHDA, SQIVND (reference sequence). Between the trimmed V and J ends, which lost 3 bases and 0 bases, there was a span of 15 bases. The CDR3 DNA follows: TGTGCCAGTAGTATGGGAGAAGGGGGGGGCTCTGGGGCCAACGTCCTGACTTTC. Translated: CASSMGEGGGSGANVLTF.

This chain connects TRBV29-1 to TRBJ1-2; TRBD1 matches 7 bases. The germline CDR1 and CDR2 sequences are SQVTM and ANQGSEA. The V and J ends lost 5 bases and 6 bases, in that order; junction bases with no gene match: 3. This CDR3 comprises 11 residues. CDR3 protein: CSVWDSHGYTF. The DNA of the CDR3 is TGCAGCGTTTGGGACAGCCATGGCTACACCTTC.

The CDR3 nucleotides are TGTGCCAGCAGCCAGGGAATGAACACTGAAGCTTTCTTT. Translating it yields CASSQGMNTEAFF. This chain joins TRBV9 and TRBJ1-1; D is possibly TRBD1 (5 bases). With 4 bases removed from V and 0 bases from J, the gap between germline ends came to 7 bases. Germline V gene sequence: CDR1 SGDLS, CDR2 YYNGEE. The length of the CDR3 is 13 residues.